The entry below describes one T cell receptor (beta chain). This specimen belongs to a study of blood T cell repertoires in COVID-19. Study summary: Samples came from the United States, Italy and Spain, spanning acute and convalescent COVID-19. Sample material is recorded as cDNA or gDNA derived from T cells, B-cell-depleted T cells, or PBMCs.

Source study methods: Reference gene primers were amplified, and this amplification served to estimate nucleated cell counts. Measured with immunoSEQ multiplex PCR; TCRdb has only the in-frame clones, and not every one. V and J calls and clone size are as listed in that table; D and trimming were resolved from the DNA. In the table there are fewer than 80,000 clones, roughly 89% of which are singletons. The CDR3 has 11 residues. The germline V and J ends were trimmed by 10 bases and 5 bases, with 12 bases remaining between them. Germline lookup yields CDR1 ENHRY and CDR2 SYGVKD. This sequence joins TRBV10-3 and TRBJ2-7; D ambiguous. The sample was peripheral blood. The sequence was collected from a man aged 25-45 years with acute or convalescent COVID-19. CDR3: CATLREDEQYF. CDR3 nucleotides: TGTGCCACCCTACGAGAGGACGAGCAGTACTTC.